Below are 27 T cell receptor beta chains sequenced from a single sample in a study of blood T cells in healthy people across ages. Together with a sample-barcoded 5' primer, a J-beta primer mix was included in a second PCR lasting about 7 to 12 cycles. MiXCR, applied by TCRdb to the 5' RACE reads, yields one record per CDR3 protein. This sample carries a few hundred thousand distinct CDR3 sequences, 25% to 35% of them seen once, and the ten largest clones take approximately 3.3%. This sample also appeared in a second study, on T cells of mothers and their children.

Sequenced sample: blood. All receptors come from a boy aged 2 to 9 in good health.

The V gene is TRBV9, the J gene TRBJ2-2, with 9 bases lining up with TRBD1. V lost 7 bases to trimming and J lost 2 bases; unmatched junction nucleotides: 3. The CDR3 extends over 14 amino acids. CDR1 is SGDLS, CDR2 YYNGEE, per germline. The CDR3 DNA is TGTGCCAGCGGACAGGGGATAAACACCGGGGAGCTGTTTTTT. This gives the protein CASGQGINTGELFF.

This chain uses TRBV20-1 with TRBJ1-1, with unresolved D. CDR1 DFQATT and CDR2 SNEGSKA come from the germline V gene (reference sequence). Trimming stripped 2 bases from V and 4 bases from J, with 2 bases between. The CDR3 extends over 10 amino acids. CDR3 nucleotide sequence: TGCAGTGCTAGAACCACTGAAGCTTTCTTT. This gives the protein CSARTTEAFF.

In its sample, this clonotype was seen a few times. The chain links TRBV13 to TRBJ2-5; D may be TRBD2 (6 bases). The J call may be in error: the DNA end matches TRBJ2-7 better. Germline V lookup: CDR1 PRHDT, CDR2 FYEKMQ (reference sequence). The CDR3 is made up of 13 amino acids. This chain's CDR3 is CASSHTTSSEQYF. CDR3 nucleotides: TGTGCCAGCAGCCACACGACTAGTTCCGAGCAGTACTTC.

This clonotype was detected ten times or more. V usage is TRBV11-2 and J usage is TRBJ1-2; 7 nucleotides agree with TRBD1. Germline V gives CDR1 SGHAT, CDR2 FQNNGV. The V gene end was trimmed by 0 bases and the J gene end by 8 bases; junction bases not matched to a gene: 12. The CDR3 is made up of 16 amino acids. CDR3 sequence (DNA): TGTGCCAGCAGCTTAGATCTTGGAGGGGGCGCCGGCGGCTACACCTTC. It yields the protein CASSLDLGGGAGGYTF.

This clonotype showed up just a few times. The V and J genes are TRBV7-2 and TRBJ1-2; 7 nucleotides line up with TRBD1. CDR3 length: 15 amino acids. Trimming removed 3 bases from V and 7 bases from J; junction bases left unmatched: 11. Germline-derived CDR1 and CDR2 are SGHTA and FQGNSA. The CDR3 loop reads CASSLGGGEVGGYTF. Here the CDR3 DNA reads TGTGCCAGCAGCTTGGGAGGGGGCGAGGTCGGTGGCTACACCTTC. The entire variable domain, with the rest obtained from reference TRBV7-2 and TRBJ1-2, is as follows: GAGVSQSPSNKVTEKGKDVELRCDPISGHTALYWYRQSLGQGLEFLIYFQGNSAPDKSGLPSDRFSAERTGGSVSTLTIQRTQQEDSAVYLCASSLGGGEVGGYTFGSGTRLTVV.

This clonotype was observed a handful of times. J is TRBJ2-5 and V is TRBV18; D is unclear. The CDR3 loop spans 13 amino acids. The V gene's germline CDR1 is KGHSH and CDR2 LQKENI. The V end was cut by 4 bases, the J end by 2 bases, with 8 bases between. In DNA form, the CDR3 reads TGTGCCAGCTCACAACTACAACAAGAGACCCAGTACTTC. Translation: CASSQLQQETQYF.

This clonotype was seen a handful of times. The CDR3: CASSVDTFQETQYF. Here the CDR3 DNA reads TGTGCCAGCAGCGTAGACACTTTCCAAGAGACCCAGTACTTC. The gene calls are TRBV9 and TRBJ2-1, with unresolved D. TRBJ2-5 explains the end of the DNA better; the J call may be wrong. The CDR3 is 14 amino acids. Germline V CDR1 and CDR2: SGDLS, YYNGEE.

The rearrangement uses TRBV20-1 and TRBJ2-5, with 9 bases identical to TRBD1. TRBJ2-7 explains the end of the DNA better; the J call may be wrong. CDR1 is DFQATT, CDR2 SNEGSKA, per germline (reference sequence). The CDR3 is 15 amino acids. CDR3: CSARYPGQGGGEQYF. Written as DNA, the CDR3 is TGCAGTGCTAGGTACCCGGGACAGGGTGGAGGCGAGCAGTACTTC.

This chain uses TRBV9 with TRBJ1-2; D call uncertain. CDR1 is SGDLS, CDR2 YYNGEE, per germline. Between the trimmed V and J ends, which lost 0 bases and 5 bases, there was a span of 11 bases. The CDR3 consists of 14 residues. CDR3 residues: CASSVDLGPYGYTF. The CDR3 DNA follows: TGTGCCAGCAGCGTAGATTTGGGCCCATATGGCTACACCTTC.

This clonotype was seen a handful of times. The CDR3 coding sequence is TGTGCCAGCTCACCCTTGGTGACTGCCAATGAGCAGTTCTTC. Its translation is CASSPLVTANEQFF. V is TRBV18 and J is TRBJ2-1, with D unclear. From germline, CDR1 is KGHSH and CDR2 LQKENI. The CDR3 extends over 14 amino acids. Trimming pared 3 bases from V and 6 bases from J, leaving 12 bases between.

This clonotype showed up just a few times. This rearrangement joins TRBV20-1 to TRBJ2-4; 8 bases map to TRBD2. CDR3 length: 12 amino acids. V lost 3 bases, J lost 6 bases, and 1 base stayed unmatched. Germline V gene lookup returns CDR1 DFQATT and CDR2 SNEGSKA (reference sequence). The CDR3 DNA is TGCAGTGCTAGTCTAGCGGGAAACATTCAGTACTTC. Translation gives CSASLAGNIQYF.

The chain recombines TRBV3-1 with TRBJ1-1; D is undetermined. CDR1 and CDR2 (germline): LGHDT, YNNKEL (reference sequence). The CDR3 loop spans 13 amino acids. V was clipped by 5 bases and J by 3 bases, with 10 bases between them. CDR3 coding DNA: TGTGCCAGCAGCATCGAAGGGTACACTGAAGCTTTCTTT. Translation gives CASSIEGYTEAFF. The full variable domain, with the rest looked up from reference TRBV3-1 and TRBJ1-1, is DTAVSQTPKYLVTQMGNDKSIKCEQNLGHDTMYWYKQDSKKFLKIMFSYNNKELIINETVPNRFSPKSPDKAHLNLHINSLELGDSAVYFCASSIEGYTEAFFGQGTRLTVV.

The rearrangement joins TRBV19 to TRBJ2-1; no firm D call. Germline loops: CDR1 LNHDA, CDR2 SQIVND (reference sequence). The CDR3 runs to 15 residues. Trimming removed 3 bases at V and 0 bases at J, with 9 bases between. CDR3 in amino acids: CASSIGGVSYNEQFF. The DNA of the CDR3 is TGTGCCAGTAGTATCGGCGGAGTCTCCTACAATGAGCAGTTCTTC.

This clonotype was seen a few times. The chain recombines TRBV29-1 with TRBJ1-1; D not certain. Germline V lookup: CDR1 SQVTM, CDR2 ANQGSEA. This CDR3 has 13 amino acids. V gave up 5 bases and J gave up 0 bases, with 10 bases separating them. The CDR3 is CSVSRVLNTEAFF. CDR3 bases: TGCAGCGTTTCCCGGGTCCTGAACACTGAAGCTTTCTTT.

The chain has TRBV6-1 and TRBJ1-2; no definite D call. The V and J ends lost 7 bases and 4 bases respectively, with 13 bases between them. The CDR3 consists of 13 residues. Germline V gene data show CDR1 as MNHNS and CDR2 as SASEGT. Here the CDR3 DNA reads TGTGCCAGCACCCCCAACCCGGGCTATGGCTACACCTTC. Its protein is CASTPNPGYGYTF.

In its sample, this clonotype was seen a few times. This chain joins TRBV29-1 and TRBJ2-5, with a weak D call TRBD1 (6 bases). The V and J ends lost 6 bases and 13 bases respectively, with 21 bases between them. The CDR3 runs to 12 residues. Germline lookup yields CDR1 SQVTM and CDR2 ANQGSEA. CDR3 DNA sequence: TGCAGCGTGGCTACTCGTGGGACACCGGGGTACTTC. Its translation: CSVATRGTPGYF.

The chain links TRBV5-1 to TRBJ1-5, with D maybe TRBD1 (6 bases). This CDR3 is 14 amino acids long. From germline, CDR1 is SGHRS and CDR2 YFSETQ. The V end lost 3 bases, the J end lost 5 bases, and 12 bases lay between the germline ends. DNA of the CDR3: TGCGCCAGCAGCTGGAGGGGGGGCGATCAGCCCCAGCATTTT. Amino acids: CASSWRGGDQPQHF. Variable domain in full (rest from reference TRBV5-1 and TRBJ1-5): KAGVTQTPRYLIKTRGQQVTLSCSPISGHRSVSWYQQTPGQGLQFLFEYFSETQRNKGNFPGRFSGRQFSNSRSEMNVSTLELGDSALYLCASSWRGGDQPQHFGDGTRLSIL.

This clonotype was observed a few times. This chain uses TRBV12-3 or TRBV12-4 with TRBJ1-4; D not certain. The V end lost 5 bases, the J end lost 6 bases, and 10 bases lay between the germline ends. The CDR3 length is 13 residues. CDR3 loop: CASSHQRDEKLFF. CDR3 in DNA: TGTGCCAGCAGTCATCAGAGGGATGAAAAACTGTTTTTT.

J is TRBJ2-1 and V is TRBV7-2; 8 bases agree with TRBD2. Germline CDR1 reads SGHTA; CDR2 reads FQGNSA. The CDR3 runs to 16 residues. The junction had 4 bases not matched to a gene; V was cut back by 3 bases and J by 0 bases. This CDR3 reads CASSLFGGASYNEQFF. The DNA of the CDR3 is TGTGCCAGCAGCTTGTTCGGGGGGGCCTCCTACAATGAGCAGTTCTTC.

The rearrangement joins TRBV7-2 to TRBJ2-1; a weak D match, TRBD2 (5 bases). Germline CDR1 reads SGHTA; CDR2 reads FQGNSA. Trimming left V 5 bases short and J 6 bases short, with 14 bases between. The CDR3 has 14 amino acids. The CDR3 loop is CASSRGGSRNEQFF. CDR3 nucleotide sequence: TGTGCCAGCAGCAGAGGCGGGTCGCGCAATGAGCAGTTCTTC.

The genes are TRBV18 and TRBJ2-2; unclear D gene. The CDR3 spans 16 residues. V was shortened by 0 bases and J by 3 bases, with 11 bases between the two germline ends. Germline CDR1 is KGHSH and CDR2 is LQKENI. CDR3 region: CASSPPSLGHTGELFF. CDR3 DNA sequence: TGTGCCAGCTCACCACCCTCCCTCGGGCACACCGGGGAGCTGTTTTTT.

CDR3 sequence reads: CASSVRLADLPGELFF. The CDR3 DNA sequence: TGTGCCAGCAGCGTACGGCTAGCGGATCTTCCCGGGGAGCTGTTTTTT. The rearrangement links TRBV9 to TRBJ2-2; 7 bases are shared with TRBD2. The CDR3 is 16 amino acids. Losses at the gene ends were 1 base for V and 6 bases for J; bases not matched to a gene: 9. CDR1 and CDR2 (germline): SGDLS, YYNGEE.

The CDR3 here is CASSLTRDSEAFF. CDR3 coding DNA: TGTGCCAGCAGCCTAACCCGGGACAGTGAAGCTTTCTTT. The chain joins TRBV9 to TRBJ1-1, with TRBD1 identical over 7 bases. The germline gives CDR1 SGDLS, CDR2 YYNGEE. There are 13 residues in the CDR3. After removal of 4 bases from V and 7 bases from J, the junction contained 7 bases not matched to a gene.

This chain uses TRBV2 with TRBJ2-3; a weak D match, TRBD1 (5 bases). The CDR3 sequence is 15 residues long. Deletions cut 0 bases from V and 2 bases from J, with 9 bases between. From germline, CDR1 is SNHLY and CDR2 FYNNEI. CDR3 bases: TGTGCCAGCAGTGAAGCTGGGGCCACCACAGATACGCAGTATTTT. Translation gives CASSEAGATTDTQYF.

This chain uses TRBV12-3 or TRBV12-4 with TRBJ2-5; no clear D gene. The DNA matches TRBJ2-1 better at its end, which makes the J call doubtful. This CDR3 is built from 10 residues. The CDR3 region is CASSYGEQFF. The CDR3, as DNA: TGTGCCAGCAGTTATGGGGAGCAGTTCTTC.

Here the CDR3 reads CASSPRGGDTDTQYF. The CDR3 DNA reads TGTGCCAGCTCACCACGTGGCGGGGACACAGATACGCAGTATTTT. The chain is built from TRBV18 and TRBJ2-3; D is perhaps TRBD2 (6 bases). The CDR3 consists of 15 residues. Per the germline V gene, CDR1 is KGHSH and CDR2 is LQKENI. V was pared by 1 base and J by 2 bases, with 10 bases between.

The chain uses TRBV4-1 and TRBJ2-7; TRBD2 matches 13 bases. The V and J ends lost 3 bases and 2 bases, in that order; junction bases with no gene match: 4. CDR3 length equals 16 residues. CDR1 MGHRA and CDR2 YSYEKL come from the germline V gene. CDR3 DNA sequence: TGCGCCAGCAGCCAGGCAGGGACTAGCGGGGCCTACGAGCAGTACTTC. Translation: CASSQAGTSGAYEQYF.